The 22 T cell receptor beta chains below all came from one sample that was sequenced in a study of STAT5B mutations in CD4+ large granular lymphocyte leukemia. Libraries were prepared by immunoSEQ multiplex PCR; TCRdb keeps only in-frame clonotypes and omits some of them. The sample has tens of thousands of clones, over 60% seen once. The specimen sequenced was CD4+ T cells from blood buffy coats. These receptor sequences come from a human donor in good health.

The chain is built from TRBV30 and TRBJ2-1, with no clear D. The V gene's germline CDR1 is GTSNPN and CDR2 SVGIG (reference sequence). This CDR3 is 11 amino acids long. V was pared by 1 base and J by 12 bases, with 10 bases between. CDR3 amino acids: CAWSGGSGQFF. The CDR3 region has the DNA TGTGCCTGGAGTGGAGGAAGTGGGCAGTTCTTC.

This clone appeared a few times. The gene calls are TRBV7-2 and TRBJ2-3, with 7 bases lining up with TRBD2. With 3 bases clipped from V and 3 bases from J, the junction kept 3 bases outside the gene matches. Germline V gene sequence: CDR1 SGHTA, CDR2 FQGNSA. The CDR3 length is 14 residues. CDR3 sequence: CASSFGGSTDTQYF. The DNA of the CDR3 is TGTGCCAGCAGCTTCGGCGGGAGTACAGATACGCAGTATTTT.

The CDR3 DNA reads TGTGCCAGCAGCCCTAACAGGGGAAGTAATGAAAAACTGTTTTTT. Its translation: CASSPNRGSNEKLFF. The chain uses TRBV7-6 and TRBJ1-4; 7 nucleotides align to TRBD1. Germline assignment: CDR1 SGHVS and CDR2 FNYEAQ. The length of the CDR3 is 15 residues. Trimming cost V 5 bases and J 4 bases; bases outside gene matches: 7.

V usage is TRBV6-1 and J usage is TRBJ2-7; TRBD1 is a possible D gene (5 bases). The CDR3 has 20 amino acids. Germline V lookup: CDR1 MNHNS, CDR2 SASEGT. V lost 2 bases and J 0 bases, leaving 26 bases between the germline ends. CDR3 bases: TGTGCCAGCAGTGAATTTCGTTGGGGTTTTATCGGACACAGCTCCTACGAGCAGTACTTC. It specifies CASSEFRWGFIGHSSYEQYF.

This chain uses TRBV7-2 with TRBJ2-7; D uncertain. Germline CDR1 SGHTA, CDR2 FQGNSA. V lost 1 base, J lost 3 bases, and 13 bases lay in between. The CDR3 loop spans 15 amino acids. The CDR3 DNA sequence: TGTGCCAGCAGCTTAGACAGCCTGGGGAACTACGAGCAGTACTTC. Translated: CASSLDSLGNYEQYF.

In nucleotides, the CDR3 is TGTGCCAGTAGTATAGCCGGGACTAGCAGATTCTACGAGCAGTACTTC. Protein sequence: CASSIAGTSRFYEQYF. The chain is built from TRBV19 and TRBJ2-7, with 9 bases lining up with TRBD2. The CDR3 has 16 residues. Germline-derived CDR1 and CDR2 are LNHDA and SQIVND (reference sequence). The V segment lost 1 base and the J segment 3 bases; nucleotides outside the gene matches: 7.

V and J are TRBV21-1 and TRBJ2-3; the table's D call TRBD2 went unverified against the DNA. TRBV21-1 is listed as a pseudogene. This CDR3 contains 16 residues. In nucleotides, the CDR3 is TGTGCCAGCAGCGGACGGACTAGCGGGAACACAGATACGCAGTATTTT. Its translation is CASSGRTSGNTDTQYF.

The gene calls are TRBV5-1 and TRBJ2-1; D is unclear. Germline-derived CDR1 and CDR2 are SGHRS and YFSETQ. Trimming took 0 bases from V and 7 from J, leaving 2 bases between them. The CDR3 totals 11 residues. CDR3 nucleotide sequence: TGCGCCAGCAGCTTGGATAATGAGCAGTTCTTC. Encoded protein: CASSLDNEQFF.

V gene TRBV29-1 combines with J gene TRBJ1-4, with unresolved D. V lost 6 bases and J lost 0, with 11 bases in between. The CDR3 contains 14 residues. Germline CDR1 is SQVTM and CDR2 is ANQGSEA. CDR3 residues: CSVLTAATNEKLFF. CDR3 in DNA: TGCAGCGTCCTTACTGCTGCAACTAATGAAAAACTGTTTTTT.

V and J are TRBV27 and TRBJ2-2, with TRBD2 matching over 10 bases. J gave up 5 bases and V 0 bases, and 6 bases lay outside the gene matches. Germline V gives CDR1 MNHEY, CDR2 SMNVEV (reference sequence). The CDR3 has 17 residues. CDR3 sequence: CASSLSISGRSTGELFF. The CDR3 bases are TGTGCCAGCAGTTTATCAATTAGCGGGAGGTCTACCGGGGAGCTGTTTTTT.

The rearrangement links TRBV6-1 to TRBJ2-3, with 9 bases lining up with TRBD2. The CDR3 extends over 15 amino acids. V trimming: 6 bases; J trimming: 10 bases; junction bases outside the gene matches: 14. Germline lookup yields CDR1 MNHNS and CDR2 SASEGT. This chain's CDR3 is CASRHLAGGGSAQYF. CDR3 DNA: TGTGCCAGCAGGCACTTGGCGGGAGGGGGGTCGGCGCAGTATTTT.

The CDR3 loop reads CASSPLPGQADNEQFF. The CDR3 nucleotides are TGTGCCAGCAGCCCCCTGCCGGGACAGGCTGACAATGAGCAGTTCTTC. The rearrangement links TRBV7-9 to TRBJ2-1; 8 positions match TRBD1. Germline V CDR1 and CDR2: SEHNR, FQNEAQ (reference sequence). V lost 5 bases, J lost 5 bases, and 11 bases stayed unmatched. The CDR3 has 16 residues. Full variable domain (rest looked up from reference TRBV7-9 and TRBJ2-1): DTGVSQNPRHKITKRGQNVTFRCDPISEHNRLYWYRQTLGQGPEFLTYFQNEAQLEKSRLLSDRFSAERPKGSFSTLEIQRTEQGDSAMYLCASSPLPGQADNEQFFGPGTRLTVL.

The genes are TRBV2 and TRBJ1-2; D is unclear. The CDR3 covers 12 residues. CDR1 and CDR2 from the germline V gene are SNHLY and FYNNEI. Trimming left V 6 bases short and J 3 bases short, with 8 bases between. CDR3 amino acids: CASSGSHYGYTF. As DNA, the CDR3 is TGTGCCAGCAGCGGTAGCCACTATGGCTACACCTTC. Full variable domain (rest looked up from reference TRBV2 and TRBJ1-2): EPEVTQTPSHQVTQMGQEVILRCVPISNHLYFYWYRQILGQKVEFLVSFYNNEISEKSEIFDDQFSVERPDGSNFTLKIRSTKLEDSAMYFCASSGSHYGYTFGSGTRLTVV.

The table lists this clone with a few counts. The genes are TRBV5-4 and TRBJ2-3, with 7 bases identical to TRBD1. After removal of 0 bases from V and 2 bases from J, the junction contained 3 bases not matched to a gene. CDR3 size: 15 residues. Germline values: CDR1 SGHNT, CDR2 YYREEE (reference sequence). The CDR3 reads CASSLDRGVTDTQYF. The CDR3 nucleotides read TGTGCCAGCAGCTTGGACAGGGGTGTCACAGATACGCAGTATTTT.

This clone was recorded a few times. In DNA, the CDR3 is TGTGCCATCAGCGGCCCAAACAGGGGTTCGAACACTGAAGCTTTCTTT. Translated: CAISGPNRGSNTEAFF. The chain employs TRBV10-3 and TRBJ1-1; TRBD1 aligns across 7 bases. The CDR3 has 16 amino acids. Germline V gene data show CDR1 as ENHRY and CDR2 as SYGVKD. The trim removed 6 bases at V and 1 base at J, leaving 11 bases unmatched.

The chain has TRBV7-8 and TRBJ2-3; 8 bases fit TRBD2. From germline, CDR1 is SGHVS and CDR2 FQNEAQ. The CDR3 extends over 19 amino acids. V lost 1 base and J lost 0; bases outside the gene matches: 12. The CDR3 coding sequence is TGTGCCAGCAGCTTAGACCACGGGACTAGGTTCGCTAGCACAGATACGCAGTATTTT. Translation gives CASSLDHGTRFASTDTQYF.

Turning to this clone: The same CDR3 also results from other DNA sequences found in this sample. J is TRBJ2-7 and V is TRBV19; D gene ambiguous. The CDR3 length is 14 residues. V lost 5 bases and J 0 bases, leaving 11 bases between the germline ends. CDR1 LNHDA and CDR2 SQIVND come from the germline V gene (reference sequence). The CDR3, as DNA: TGTGCCAGTAGTCTGGAGAAGAGCTCCTACGAGCAGTACTTC. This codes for CASSLEKSSYEQYF.

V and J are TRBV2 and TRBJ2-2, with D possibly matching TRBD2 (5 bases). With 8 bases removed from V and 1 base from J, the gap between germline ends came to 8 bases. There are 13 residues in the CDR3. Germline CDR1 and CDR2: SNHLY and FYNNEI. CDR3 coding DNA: TGTGCCAGCGGGCGGGTGAACACCGGGGAGCTGTTTTTT. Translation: CASGRVNTGELFF.

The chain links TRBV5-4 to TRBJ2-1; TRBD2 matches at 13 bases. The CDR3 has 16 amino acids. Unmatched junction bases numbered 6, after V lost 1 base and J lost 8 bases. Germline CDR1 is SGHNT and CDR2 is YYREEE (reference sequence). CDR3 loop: CASSLKGLAGVHEQFF. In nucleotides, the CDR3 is TGTGCCAGCAGCTTGAAAGGACTAGCGGGAGTTCATGAGCAGTTCTTC.

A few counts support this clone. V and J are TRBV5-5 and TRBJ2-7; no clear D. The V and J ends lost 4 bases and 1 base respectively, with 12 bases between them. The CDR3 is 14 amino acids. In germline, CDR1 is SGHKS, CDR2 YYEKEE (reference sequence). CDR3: CASSGIAASYEQYF. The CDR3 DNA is TGTGCCAGCAGCGGAATAGCCGCTTCCTACGAGCAGTACTTC.

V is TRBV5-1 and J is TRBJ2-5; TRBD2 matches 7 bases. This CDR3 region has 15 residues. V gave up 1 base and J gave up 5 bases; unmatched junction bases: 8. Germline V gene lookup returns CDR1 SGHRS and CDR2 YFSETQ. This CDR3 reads CASSLIGAGEETQYF. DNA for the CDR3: TGCGCCAGCAGCTTGATAGGTGCGGGGGAGGAGACCCAGTACTTC.

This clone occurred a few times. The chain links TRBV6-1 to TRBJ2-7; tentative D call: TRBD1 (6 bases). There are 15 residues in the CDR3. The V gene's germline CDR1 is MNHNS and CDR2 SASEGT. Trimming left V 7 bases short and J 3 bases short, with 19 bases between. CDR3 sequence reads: CASMVDRRSFYEQYF. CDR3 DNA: TGTGCCAGCATGGTCGACAGGAGGAGTTTCTACGAGCAGTACTTC.